This T cell receptor beta chain was sequenced during a study of T cell repertoires in cytomegalovirus infection (dated by TCRdb to the late 2010s). Background for the entire study: Alongside well-studied HLA-B-restricted epitopes, the peptide stimulations were aimed at recently identified HLA-C-restricted CMV epitopes, whose presentation resists viral immunomodulation. Donor HLA type was relevant to the analysis, because carriage of CMV infection together with the matching HLA type was indicated by public TCR beta signatures. Here is what the overall study found, with its caveats: In both this cohort and an independent roughly 400-donor cohort, the cumulative frequency of public TCR beta family members distinguished carriers of CMV infection plus the relevant HLA type. In the ex vivo response, HLA-C-restricted CMV-specific TCR beta clonotypes were dominant, and in two of eight donors the single most frequent clonotype came from this HLA-C-restricted group.

Remarks on this clonotype: The clone's antigen remains unknown. Base qualities are not at hand, and no much larger clone is one base apart.

Including the terminal cysteine and phenylalanine, the CDR3 comprises 15 residues. This entry keeps only the CDR3 DNA: 45 bases, framed from base 1. The germline V gene supplies CDR1 SNHLY and CDR2 FYNNEI. Unmatched junction bases come to 13, with V trimmed by 6 bases and J by 6 bases. Per the publication, the treatment or condition label means: in vitro stimulation with specific CMV peptide epitopes to enrich CMV-specific T cells. The sequencing machine was an Illumina HiSeq 1500. TCRdb reanalyzed the raw reads on its own, using fastp at Q25 for trimming and MiXCR for clone calling, and kept in-frame beta chains. One record per CDR3 amino acid sequence lists the most common genes and DNA. Counted in this sample were around 340,000 distinct CDR3 sequences; 25% to 30% of them appeared once. 20% of the sample comes from the top ten.

This TCR was sampled from a human donor in good health (CMV status not recorded). Some clones in this sample may be carry-over from other donors' samples. The source material was cultured PBMCs, sampled from culture after CMV antigen stimulation. This receptor chain uses TRBV2 and TRBJ1-2, with 7 junctional bases fitting TRBD1. The CDR3: CASSPDRPRINGYTF. The nucleotides are TGTGCCAGCAGCCCGGACAGGCCCCGAATTAATGGCTACACCTTC.